The rows below give T cell receptor beta chains drawn from one sample of a study of shared clonotypes between healthy human individuals. The assay was immunoSEQ multiplex PCR, and TCRdb's table has in-frame clones only and misses some. The table shows around 2.1 million clones, with about 92% occurring only once. Sequencing input: naive CD8+ T cells from PBMCs. The receptors come from a man aged 18 to 30 in good health. Some clones in this sample may be carry-over from other donors' samples. CDR3s include the opening cysteine and the closing phenylalanine or tryptophan. D genes are given only for firm matches. The listing skips clone size in some rows; elsewhere it reads once, few, many or a size class.

clone_size: .; d_call: .; v_call: TRBV27; j_call: TRBJ2-7; cdr3_aa: CASSLRGGAYEQYF; cdr3_nt: TGTGCCAGCAGTTTACGAGGCGGAGCCTACGAGCAGTACTTC
clone_size: .; d_call: .; v_call: TRBV7-9; j_call: TRBJ1-1; cdr3_aa: CASSQPHLGQQAAFF; cdr3_nt: TGTGCCAGCAGCCAACCTCACCTCGGACAACAGGCGGCTTTCTTT
clone_size: .; d_call: .; v_call: TRBV27; j_call: TRBJ1-1; cdr3_aa: CASSRGGSTMNTEAFF; cdr3_nt: TGTGCCAGCAGTCGCGGGGGCTCGACCATGAACACTGAAGCTTTCTTT
clone_size: .; d_call: .; v_call: TRBV4-1; j_call: TRBJ1-2; cdr3_aa: CASSQDRGVYGYTF; cdr3_nt: TGCGCCAGCAGCCAAGACCGGGGCGTCTATGGCTACACCTTC
clone_size: .; d_call: TRBD2; v_call: TRBV13; j_call: TRBJ2-3; cdr3_aa: CASSPGGADTQYF; cdr3_nt: TGTGCCAGCAGCCCGGGGGGGGCAGATACGCAGTATTTT
clone_size: .; d_call: .; v_call: TRBV6-4; j_call: TRBJ2-1; cdr3_aa: CASSASGTYAYNEQFF; cdr3_nt: TGTGCCAGCAGTGCCTCCGGGACGTACGCCTACAATGAGCAGTTCTTC
clone_size: .; d_call: TRBD1; v_call: TRBV2; j_call: TRBJ2-5; cdr3_aa: CATHSAASRDRAYQETQYF; cdr3_nt: TGTGCCACCCACTCGGCCGCATCCCGGGACAGGGCGTACCAAGAGACCCAGTACTTC
clone_size: .; d_call: .; v_call: TRBV29-1; j_call: TRBJ1-3; cdr3_aa: CSVLDPSAGVGNTIYF; cdr3_nt: TGCAGCGTTCTTGATCCCTCGGCGGGGGTTGGAAACACCATATATTTT
clone_size: .; d_call: .; v_call: TRBV7-9; j_call: TRBJ2-1; cdr3_aa: CASSGPSGKSYNEQFF; cdr3_nt: TGTGCCAGCAGCGGTCCCAGCGGAAAGTCCTACAATGAGCAGTTCTTC
clone_size: .; d_call: .; v_call: TRBV10-3; j_call: TRBJ2-7; cdr3_aa: CAISGGTAIYEQYF; cdr3_nt: TGTGCCATCAGTGGGGGAACAGCGATCTACGAGCAGTACTTC
clone_size: .; d_call: TRBD1; v_call: TRBV19; j_call: TRBJ2-7; cdr3_aa: CASSAGTGNEQYF; cdr3_nt: TGTGCCAGTAGTGCCGGGACAGGGAACGAGCAGTACTTC
clone_size: once; d_call: .; v_call: TRBV6-5; j_call: TRBJ2-1; cdr3_aa: CASSYSGRVREQFF; cdr3_nt: TGTGCCAGCAGTTACTCAGGCAGGGTACGTGAGCAGTTCTTC
clone_size: .; d_call: TRBD2; v_call: TRBV30; j_call: TRBJ2-2; cdr3_aa: CAWGEKGGTGELFF; cdr3_nt: TGTGCCTGGGGGGAGAAGGGAGGGACCGGGGAGCTGTTTTTT
clone_size: .; d_call: TRBD1; v_call: TRBV11-2; j_call: TRBJ2-1; cdr3_aa: CASSSRDREPDEQFF; cdr3_nt: TGTGCCAGCAGCTCCCGGGACAGGGAGCCGGATGAGCAGTTCTTC
clone_size: .; d_call: .; v_call: TRBV19; j_call: TRBJ2-5; cdr3_aa: CASSMGKTQYF; cdr3_nt: TGTGCCAGTAGTATGGGGAAGACCCAGTACTTC
clone_size: .; d_call: .; v_call: TRBV30; j_call: TRBJ1-2; cdr3_aa: CAWRGETGTRYGYTF; cdr3_nt: TGTGCCTGGAGGGGGGAGACCGGGACAAGATATGGCTACACCTTC
clone_size: .; d_call: .; v_call: TRBV28; j_call: TRBJ2-1; cdr3_aa: CASSSPRESSYNEQFF; cdr3_nt: TGTGCCAGCAGTTCCCCCCGCGAGAGCTCCTACAATGAGCAGTTCTTC
clone_size: .; d_call: .; v_call: TRBV11-2; j_call: TRBJ1-1; cdr3_aa: CASSLKGRLNTEAFF; cdr3_nt: TGTGCCAGCAGCTTGAAGGGACGTTTGAACACTGAAGCTTTCTTT
clone_size: .; d_call: TRBD2; v_call: TRBV9; j_call: TRBJ2-1; cdr3_aa: CASSPARSLAGSNEQFF; cdr3_nt: TGTGCCAGCAGCCCCGCAAGGAGTCTAGCGGGAAGCAATGAGCAGTTCTTC
clone_size: .; d_call: .; v_call: TRBV11-2; j_call: TRBJ2-3; cdr3_aa: CASRDSTDTQYF; cdr3_nt: TGTGCCAGCAGGGATAGTACAGATACGCAGTATTTT
clone_size: .; d_call: TRBD1; v_call: TRBV28; j_call: TRBJ2-4; cdr3_aa: CASSLGRGNIQYF; cdr3_nt: TGTGCCAGCAGTTTAGGCAGGGGGAACATTCAGTACTTC
clone_size: .; d_call: .; v_call: TRBV9; j_call: TRBJ2-1; cdr3_aa: CASSVGRPRSNEQFF; cdr3_nt: TGTGCCAGCAGCGTAGGTCGGCCACGCTCCAATGAGCAGTTCTTC
clone_size: .; d_call: TRBD1; v_call: TRBV7-9; j_call: TRBJ1-2; cdr3_aa: CASGVRFRTGAYGYTF; cdr3_nt: TGTGCCAGCGGGGTTCGGTTTAGGACAGGCGCCTATGGCTACACCTTC
clone_size: .; d_call: .; v_call: TRBV9; j_call: TRBJ2-1; cdr3_aa: CASSGSIQGYNEQFF; cdr3_nt: TGTGCCAGCAGCGGTTCAATTCAGGGGTACAATGAGCAGTTCTTC
clone_size: .; d_call: TRBD2; v_call: TRBV9; j_call: TRBJ2-7; cdr3_aa: CASSAGTSHYEQYF; cdr3_nt: TGTGCCAGCAGCGCCGGGACTAGCCACTACGAGCAGTACTTC
clone_size: .; d_call: TRBD2; v_call: TRBV7-6; j_call: TRBJ2-1; cdr3_aa: CASSNGLAGYNEQFF; cdr3_nt: TGTGCCAGCAGCAACGGACTAGCGGGGTACAATGAGCAGTTCTTC
clone_size: once; d_call: TRBD1; v_call: TRBV28; j_call: TRBJ1-1; cdr3_aa: CASSATGEGTEAFF; cdr3_nt: TGTGCCAGCAGTGCGACAGGGGAGGGCACTGAAGCTTTCTTT
clone_size: .; d_call: .; v_call: TRBV9; j_call: TRBJ1-2; cdr3_aa: CASSGQASSNYGYTF; cdr3_nt: TGTGCCAGCAGCGGCCAGGCATCATCTAACTATGGCTACACCTTC
clone_size: .; d_call: TRBD1; v_call: TRBV4-3; j_call: TRBJ1-2; cdr3_aa: CASSPSIPGQGEDGYTF; cdr3_nt: TGCGCCAGCAGCCCCTCCATTCCGGGACAGGGGGAAGATGGCTACACCTTC
clone_size: .; d_call: .; v_call: TRBV6-1; j_call: TRBJ2-7; cdr3_aa: CASRYYEQYF; cdr3_nt: TGTGCCAGCAGATACTACGAGCAGTACTTC
clone_size: .; d_call: TRBD1; v_call: TRBV5-1; j_call: TRBJ2-5; cdr3_aa: CASSFRGQGRQETQYF; cdr3_nt: TGCGCCAGCAGCTTCCGCGGACAGGGAAGACAAGAGACCCAGTACTTC
clone_size: .; d_call: TRBD1; v_call: TRBV14; j_call: TRBJ2-7; cdr3_aa: CASSQEWDRHYEQYF; cdr3_nt: TGTGCCAGCAGCCAAGAATGGGACAGACACTACGAGCAGTACTTC
clone_size: few; d_call: .; v_call: TRBV5-1; j_call: TRBJ1-1; cdr3_aa: CASSWPRRGANTEAFF; cdr3_nt: TGCGCCAGCAGCTGGCCTAGACGAGGGGCGAACACTGAAGCTTTCTTT
clone_size: .; d_call: TRBD2; v_call: TRBV4-1; j_call: TRBJ2-7; cdr3_aa: CASSPIAGASYEQYF; cdr3_nt: TGCGCCAGCAGCCCTATAGCGGGAGCCTCCTACGAGCAGTACTTC
clone_size: .; d_call: .; v_call: TRBV2; j_call: TRBJ1-1; cdr3_aa: CASRGGEAFF; cdr3_nt: TGTGCCAGCAGGGGGGGTGAAGCTTTCTTT
clone_size: .; d_call: TRBD1; v_call: TRBV9; j_call: TRBJ2-3; cdr3_aa: CASSIQGFADTQYF; cdr3_nt: TGTGCCAGCAGCATACAGGGGTTCGCAGATACGCAGTATTTT
clone_size: .; d_call: .; v_call: TRBV7-6; j_call: TRBJ1-2; cdr3_aa: CASSLVPLDGYTF; cdr3_nt: TGTGCCAGCAGCTTAGTCCCCTTGGATGGCTACACCTTC
clone_size: .; d_call: .; v_call: TRBV7-9; j_call: TRBJ1-2; cdr3_aa: CASSKTGPGVHGYTF; cdr3_nt: TGTGCCAGCAGTAAAACAGGGCCCGGGGTACATGGCTACACCTTC
clone_size: .; d_call: TRBD2; v_call: TRBV7-6; j_call: TRBJ2-5; cdr3_aa: CASSLTRTTLAEETQYF; cdr3_nt: TGTGCCAGCAGCTTAACGAGAACCACACTAGCGGAAGAGACCCAGTACTTC
clone_size: once; d_call: TRBD2; v_call: TRBV2; j_call: TRBJ2-1; cdr3_aa: CASRPAGLAFDEQFF; cdr3_nt: TGTGCCAGCAGGCCCGCGGGACTAGCGTTCGATGAGCAGTTCTTC
clone_size: .; d_call: .; v_call: TRBV7-9; j_call: TRBJ2-7; cdr3_aa: CASSFGTALGDEQYF; cdr3_nt: TGTGCCAGCAGCTTCGGGACTGCCCTCGGGGACGAGCAGTACTTC
clone_size: .; d_call: TRBD2; v_call: TRBV7-9; j_call: TRBJ2-1; cdr3_aa: CASSLLGLAGPEGQFF; cdr3_nt: TGTGCCAGCAGCTTACTGGGACTAGCGGGACCTGAGGGGCAGTTCTTC
clone_size: .; d_call: .; v_call: TRBV15; j_call: TRBJ2-4; cdr3_aa: CATSRDRSGNIQYF; cdr3_nt: TGTGCCACCAGCAGAGATAGGAGCGGGAACATTCAGTACTTC
clone_size: .; d_call: .; v_call: TRBV10-3; j_call: TRBJ2-1; cdr3_aa: CAISDVDRSSYNEQFF; cdr3_nt: TGTGCCATCAGTGACGTAGACAGGAGCTCCTACAATGAGCAGTTCTTC
clone_size: once; d_call: .; v_call: TRBV19; j_call: TRBJ2-6; cdr3_aa: CASRSWTNVLTF; cdr3_nt: TGTGCCAGTAGATCCTGGACCAACGTCCTGACTTTC
clone_size: .; d_call: TRBD1; v_call: TRBV6-5; j_call: TRBJ2-1; cdr3_aa: CASRYAGGSSYNEQFF; cdr3_nt: TGTGCCAGCAGGTACGCAGGGGGTAGCTCCTACAATGAGCAGTTCTTC
clone_size: .; d_call: TRBD2; v_call: TRBV29-1; j_call: TRBJ2-1; cdr3_aa: CSVASGTFSYNEQFF; cdr3_nt: TGCAGCGTAGCTAGCGGGACGTTCTCCTACAATGAGCAGTTCTTC
clone_size: .; d_call: TRBD2; v_call: TRBV7-9; j_call: TRBJ2-3; cdr3_aa: CASSLGIGRASDTQYF; cdr3_nt: TGTGCCAGCAGCTTAGGTATCGGGAGGGCCTCAGATACGCAGTATTTT
clone_size: .; d_call: TRBD1; v_call: TRBV7-8; j_call: TRBJ2-7; cdr3_aa: CASSFRDRYSYEQYF; cdr3_nt: TGTGCCAGCAGCTTTAGGGACAGGTACTCCTACGAGCAGTACTTC
clone_size: .; d_call: TRBD1; v_call: TRBV28; j_call: TRBJ2-7; cdr3_aa: CASRSIYRDRVFREQYF; cdr3_nt: TGTGCCAGCAGGTCGATCTACCGGGACAGGGTATTTCGCGAGCAGTACTTC
clone_size: .; d_call: .; v_call: TRBV11-2; j_call: TRBJ2-6; cdr3_aa: CASSVSLMVGANVLTF; cdr3_nt: TGTGCCAGCAGCGTATCCCTTATGGTTGGGGCCAACGTCCTGACTTTC
clone_size: .; d_call: TRBD1; v_call: TRBV5-1; j_call: TRBJ2-1; cdr3_aa: CASSLWDSSYNEQFF; cdr3_nt: TGCGCCAGCAGCTTGTGGGACAGCTCCTACAATGAGCAGTTCTTC
clone_size: .; d_call: .; v_call: TRBV2; j_call: TRBJ2-7; cdr3_aa: CASSEVPLGLVEQYF; cdr3_nt: TGTGCCAGCAGTGAAGTCCCCCTGGGGTTAGTAGAGCAGTACTTC
clone_size: .; d_call: .; v_call: TRBV6-5; j_call: TRBJ1-2; cdr3_aa: CASSYSAGWDYGYTF; cdr3_nt: TGTGCCAGCAGTTACTCGGCAGGGTGGGACTATGGCTACACCTTC
clone_size: .; d_call: TRBD2; v_call: TRBV4-1; j_call: TRBJ2-7; cdr3_aa: CASSQDRAGLAGDEQYF; cdr3_nt: TGCGCCAGCAGCCAAGATCGGGCCGGACTAGCGGGAGATGAGCAGTACTTC